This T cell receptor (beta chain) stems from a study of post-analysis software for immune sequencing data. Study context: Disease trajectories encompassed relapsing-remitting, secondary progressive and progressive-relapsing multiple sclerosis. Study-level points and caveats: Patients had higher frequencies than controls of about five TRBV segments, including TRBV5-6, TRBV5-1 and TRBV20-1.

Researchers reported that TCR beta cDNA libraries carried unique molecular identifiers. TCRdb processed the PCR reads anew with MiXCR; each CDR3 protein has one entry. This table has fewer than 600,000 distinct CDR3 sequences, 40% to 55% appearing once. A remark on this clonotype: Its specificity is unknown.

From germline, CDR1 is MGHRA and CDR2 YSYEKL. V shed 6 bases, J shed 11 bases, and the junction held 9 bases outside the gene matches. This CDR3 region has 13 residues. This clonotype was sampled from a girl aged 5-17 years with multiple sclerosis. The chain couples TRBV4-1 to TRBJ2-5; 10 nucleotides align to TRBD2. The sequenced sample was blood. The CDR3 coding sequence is TGCGCCAGCAGGCTAGCGGGAGAGAATGAGCAGTACTTC. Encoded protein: CASRLAGENEQYF.